Listed below are T cell receptor beta chains from one sample, sequenced in a study of PD-1 blockade in classical Hodgkin lymphoma. Using immunoSEQ multiplex PCR, the repertoire was profiled, and TCRdb retains in-frame clones only, with some absent. The data contain about 11,000 clones, over 70% of them seen just once; the ten biggest clones take up 30% to 40%. The sample consisted of peripheral blood mononuclear cells (PBMCs), taken before the second cycle of nivolumab. The receptors stem from a human donor with classical Hodgkin lymphoma. Each CDR3 is given with its conserved first and last residue. A D gene is named only where the DNA matches it firmly. Not every row has a clone size; where given, it reads once, few, many or a size class.

v_call	j_call	clone_size	d_call	cdr3_nt	cdr3_aa
TRBV1	TRBJ1-5	once	-	TGCACCAGCAGCCAAGGGACAGGGAGGCATCAGCCCCAGCATTTT	CTSSQGTGRHQPQHF
TRBV4-1	TRBJ2-7	-	-	TGCGCCAGCAGCCAGCCCACGGGGCAGGGCGGCGAGCAGTACTTC	CASSQPTGQGGEQYF
TRBV7-3	TRBJ2-1	few	-	TGTGCCAGCAGCCCAGGGGGGCTTACCTACAATGAGCAGTTCTTC	CASSPGGLTYNEQFF
TRBV2	TRBJ2-7	-	-	TGTGCCAGCAGTGAGGATTGGAGCGGATACTACGAGCAGTACTTC	CASSEDWSGYYEQYF
TRBV6-5	TRBJ1-1	-	-	TGTGCCAGCAGTTACTTGGGGGTCCTGAACACTGAAGCTTTCTTT	CASSYLGVLNTEAFF
TRBV9	TRBJ1-5	-	-	TGTGCCAGCAGCGTAGGGGCCGGGGATATCGATCAGCCCCAGCATTTT	CASSVGAGDIDQPQHF
TRBV5-1	TRBJ1-4	-	-	TGCGCCAGCAGCCTATACACTACTGAAAAACTGTTTTTT	CASSLYTTEKLFF
TRBV14	TRBJ2-1	-	TRBD1	TGTGCCAGCAGCCAAAGTCTCCTTAGACAGGGGAGAAATGAGCAGTTCTTC	CASSQSLLRQGRNEQFF
TRBV29-1	TRBJ1-2	-	-	TGCAGCGTTGAGGGGGGAGGCCTTGGCTACACCTTC	CSVEGGGLGYTF
TRBV18	TRBJ2-3	-	-	TGTGCCAGCTCACCAATGACAGCTGGCACAGATACGCAGTATTTT	CASSPMTAGTDTQYF
TRBV29-1	TRBJ2-4	-	-	TGCAGCGTTGTCGGGCTAGCCAAAAACATTCAGTACTTC	CSVVGLAKNIQYF
TRBV28	TRBJ2-1	-	TRBD2	TGTGCCAGCAGTTTAGCCTTTGGACTAGCGGGAGGGGCAAATGAGCAGTTCTTC	CASSLAFGLAGGANEQFF
TRBV27	TRBJ2-1	once	-	TGTGCCAGCAGTTTAGCCGACAATGAGCAGTTCTTC	CASSLADNEQFF
TRBV21-1	TRBJ2-6	-	-	TGTGCCAGCAGCCAACCCCCCCGACAGGGGGGGACATCTGGGGCCAACGTCCTGACTTTC	CASSQPPRQGGTSGANVLTF
TRBV2	TRBJ2-3	-	TRBD2	TGTGCCAGCAGTGTCCTAGCGGCTAGCACAGATACGCAGTATTTT	CASSVLAASTDTQYF
TRBV5-1	TRBJ2-1	-	TRBD2	TGCGCCAGCAGCTTGGCCCTAGCGGGAGTAGGTGAGCAGTTCTTC	CASSLALAGVGEQFF
TRBV7-9	TRBJ2-7	few	-	TGTGCCAGCAGCTCCATGGACAGCTACGAGCAGTACTTC	CASSSMDSYEQYF
TRBV27	TRBJ1-6	-	-	TGTGCCAGCAGTTTACGGCAGAGCCCTTATAATTCACCCCTCCACTTT	CASSLRQSPYNSPLHF
TRBV5-4	TRBJ1-5	-	-	TGTGCCAGCAGCTCGGGGATAGCCGGCAATCAGCCCCAGCATTTT	CASSSGIAGNQPQHF
TRBV25-1	TRBJ1-6	-	TRBD1	TGTGCCAGCAGGGGAGACAGGGGGCCTTCACCCCTCCACTTT	CASRGDRGPSPLHF
TRBV9	TRBJ2-2	-	-	TGTGCCAGCAGCGTAGGGGGCCCCCGCGACGGGGAGCTGTTTTTT	CASSVGGPRDGELFF
TRBV2	TRBJ1-2	-	-	TGTGCCAGCAGTGAAAGCGGGCTAGGGGGCTACACCTTC	CASSESGLGGYTF
TRBV29-1	TRBJ1-2	-	-	TGCAGCGTTGCCAGCAACTATGGCTACACCTTC	CSVASNYGYTF
TRBV5-8	TRBJ2-5	-	TRBD2	TGTGCCAGCAGCTTGTCGACTAGCCGCAAAGAGACCCAGTACTTC	CASSLSTSRKETQYF
TRBV28	TRBJ2-7	-	-	TGTGCCAGCAGTTTTGCGAAGGCAGGGTCTTCCTACGAGCAGTACTTC	CASSFAKAGSSYEQYF
TRBV30	TRBJ2-5	-	-	TGTGCCTGGAGCCTAGGGAAGGAGACCCAGTACTTC	CAWSLGKETQYF
TRBV29-1	TRBJ2-5	-	TRBD2	TGCAGCGTTGTGGTAGCGGGAATGAAGACCCAGTACTTC	CSVVVAGMKTQYF
TRBV15	TRBJ2-7	-	TRBD1	TGTGCCACCAGCAGAGAGGGACAGGGTCCCTACGAGCAGTACTTC	CATSREGQGPYEQYF